The 30 T cell receptor beta chains given below trace back to one sample, sequenced in a study of cytomegalovirus exposure and HLA in healthy donors. The PCR employed 60 Vbeta primers together with 13 Jbeta primers. Produced via immunoSEQ multiplex PCR; TCRdb's table is partial and in-frame only. The sample has about 140,000 clones, around four fifths seen once. The sample consisted of PBMCs. All receptors come from a female donor in good health and CMV-seronegative.

The rearrangement uses TRBV6-5 and TRBJ2-1, with D possibly matching TRBD2 (5 bases). V lost 6 bases and J 2 bases, leaving 11 bases between the germline ends. From germline, CDR1 is MNHEY and CDR2 SVGAGI. CDR3 length: 14 residues. The CDR3 DNA reads TGTGCCAGCAGCCGGGTGGGAGCCTACAATGAGCAGTTCTTC. As protein: CASSRVGAYNEQFF.

The chain recombines TRBV7-8 with TRBJ1-6, with D possibly matching TRBD1 (5 bases). The CDR3 loop spans 16 amino acids. The V end lost 3 bases, the J end lost 5 bases, and 14 bases lay between the germline ends. The germline V gene has CDR1 SGHVS and CDR2 FQNEAQ. The CDR3 DNA follows: TGTGCCAGCAGCTTGGGGCAGGGAGGACATAATTCACCCCTCCACTTT. Protein sequence: CASSLGQGGHNSPLHF.

J is TRBJ2-1 and V is TRBV27, with 9 bases identical to TRBD1. V lost 5 bases, J lost 0 bases, and 11 bases stayed unmatched. The germline V gene has CDR1 MNHEY and CDR2 SMNVEV (reference sequence). The CDR3 length is 18 residues. The CDR3 sequence is CASSPFAGQGSSYNEQFF. In DNA form, the CDR3 reads TGTGCCAGCAGTCCCTTTGCGGGACAGGGATCCTCCTACAATGAGCAGTTCTTC.

The chain is built from TRBV6-1 and TRBJ1-1; D uncertain. The CDR3 is 13 amino acids. V was cut by 6 bases and J by 4 bases, with 12 bases left in between. Germline loops: CDR1 MNHNS, CDR2 SASEGT. The CDR3: CASSQGRVTEAFF. In DNA form, the CDR3 reads TGTGCCAGCAGCCAAGGGAGGGTCACTGAAGCTTTCTTT.

This chain connects TRBV5-1 to TRBJ2-5; D is perhaps TRBD2 (6 bases). V lost 2 bases, J lost 2 bases, and 16 bases lay in between. CDR1 and CDR2 (germline): SGHRS, YFSETQ. The CDR3 spans 16 residues. The DNA of the CDR3 is TGCGCCAGCAGCTTCGGGCGGGGAGGCCTGCAAGAGACCCAGTACTTC. Its protein product is CASSFGRGGLQETQYF.

This clone was seen just once. The chain couples TRBV2 to TRBJ2-5, with D uncertain. In germline, CDR1 is SNHLY, CDR2 FYNNEI. The V gene lost 5 bases and the J gene lost 4 bases, with 14 bases spanning the gap. The CDR3 totals 14 residues. The CDR3: CASSFNQARETQYF. In DNA form, the CDR3 reads TGTGCCAGCAGTTTTAACCAGGCACGAGAGACCCAGTACTTC.

The gene calls are TRBV13 and TRBJ2-5; 9 nucleotides match TRBD1. TRBJ2-7 explains the end of the DNA better; the J call may be wrong. The CDR3 is 14 amino acids. Germline V lookup: CDR1 PRHDT, CDR2 FYEKMQ (reference sequence). DNA of the CDR3: TGTGCCAGCAGCCTCCGGGACAGGGCCTACGAGCAGTACTTC. Its protein is CASSLRDRAYEQYF.

V gene TRBV28 combines with J gene TRBJ2-3, with TRBD2 identical over 7 bases. Trimming at V came to 5 bases and at J to 2 bases, leaving 7 bases not matched to a gene. Per germline, CDR1 MDHEN and CDR2 SYDVKM. The length of the CDR3 is 15 residues. This CDR3 is CASSTARDYTDTQYF. The CDR3 DNA reads as TGTGCCAGCAGTACCGCCCGGGACTACACAGATACGCAGTATTTT.

J is TRBJ2-7 and V is TRBV5-1, with 9 bases matching TRBD2. Germline CDR1 SGHRS, CDR2 YFSETQ. CDR3 length: 17 residues. V was clipped by 1 base and J by 0 bases; unmatched bases: 8. CDR3 bases: TGCGCCAGCAGCTTGCACTTTACTAGCGGGCCCTCCTACGAGCAGTACTTC. This translates into CASSLHFTSGPSYEQYF.

The chain combines TRBV7-3 with TRBJ2-3, with 8 bases lining up with TRBD2. The CDR3 loop spans 15 amino acids. Germline CDR1 reads SGHTA; CDR2 reads FQGTGA. The V and J ends lost 7 bases and 1 base, in that order; junction bases with no gene match: 7. The CDR3 nucleotides are TGTGCCAGCACCCCGGGAGGGTCCCGCACAGATACGCAGTATTTT. Translating gives CASTPGGSRTDTQYF.

V is TRBV4-2 and J is TRBJ1-3; 8 nucleotides match TRBD1. The V gene end was trimmed by 0 bases and the J gene end by 0 bases; junction bases not matched to a gene: 10. Looked up from germline, CDR1 is LGHNA and CDR2 is YNFKEQ. The CDR3 runs 19 residues. This CDR3 is CASSQDLGQGLGSGNTIYF. The CDR3 DNA reads TGTGCCAGCAGCCAAGATCTCGGACAGGGACTCGGCTCTGGAAACACCATATATTTT.

The gene calls are TRBV5-4 and TRBJ2-5; TRBD2 agrees at 12 bases. Unmatched junction bases numbered 9, after V lost 3 bases and J lost 9 bases. CDR1 SGHNT and CDR2 YYREEE come from the germline V gene (reference sequence). The CDR3 covers 15 residues. The CDR3 protein is CASSSRTSGDRAQYF. The CDR3 nucleotides read TGTGCCAGCAGCTCAAGGACTAGCGGGGATAGGGCCCAGTACTTC.

V and J are TRBV5-4 and TRBJ1-2; 8 bases line up with TRBD1. Germline loops: CDR1 SGHNT, CDR2 YYREEE (reference sequence). The V gene end was trimmed by 2 bases and the J gene end by 4 bases; junction bases not matched to a gene: 10. The CDR3 consists of 16 residues. The CDR3 DNA follows: TGTGCCAGCAGCTTTGGGCAGGGGGCGCGTGGCTATGGCTACACCTTC. Its translation: CASSFGQGARGYGYTF.

The genes are TRBV5-1 and TRBJ2-1, with D possibly matching TRBD2 (6 bases). Germline V gene sequence: CDR1 SGHRS, CDR2 YFSETQ. This CDR3 contains 17 residues. Trimming stripped 3 bases from V and 1 base from J, with 17 bases between. The CDR3 nucleotides read TGCGCCAGCAGCTCACCGCGGGGTGGTGATTCCTACAATGAGCAGTTCTTC. This encodes CASSSPRGGDSYNEQFF.

The gene calls are TRBV2 and TRBJ2-1; 7 nucleotides line up with TRBD2. With 0 bases clipped from V and 9 bases from J, the junction kept 8 bases outside the gene matches. This CDR3 is 15 amino acids long. Germline CDR1 reads SNHLY; CDR2 reads FYNNEI. This CDR3 is CASSEAAGLGGEQFF. CDR3 bases: TGTGCCAGCAGTGAAGCAGCGGGGCTAGGAGGTGAGCAGTTCTTC.

The chain has TRBV19 and TRBJ2-5; TRBD1 matches at 9 bases. Germline-derived CDR1 and CDR2 are LNHDA and SQIVND (reference sequence). After removal of 10 bases from V and 5 bases from J, the junction contained 8 bases not matched to a gene. The CDR3 is 13 amino acids. In DNA form, the CDR3 reads TGTGCCACCATGGACAGGGGAGGGGAGACCCAGTACTTC. Translated: CATMDRGGETQYF.

The V call is TRBV6-6, the J call TRBJ1-5; 9 bases are a match to TRBD1. CDR3 length: 14 amino acids. V shed 5 bases and J 5 bases; nucleotides not matched to a gene: 4. Germline V gene sequence: CDR1 MNHNY, CDR2 SVGAGI (reference sequence). CDR3 in amino acids: CASSARQGDQPQHF. The CDR3 DNA is TGTGCCAGCAGTGCTCGACAGGGGGATCAGCCCCAGCATTTT.

The chain joins TRBV4-1 to TRBJ1-1, with D perhaps matching TRBD1 (5 bases). CDR3 length equals 14 residues. CDR1 is MGHRA and CDR2 is YSYEKL in the germline V gene. V lost 1 base and J 5 bases, leaving 11 bases between the germline ends. The chain's CDR3 is CASSQVQGDTEAFF. The CDR3 DNA sequence: TGCGCCAGCAGCCAAGTCCAGGGCGATACTGAAGCTTTCTTT.

V gene TRBV27 combines with J gene TRBJ2-7; 11 positions agree with TRBD1. The CDR3 sequence is 12 residues long. V lost 8 bases, J lost 7 bases, and 4 bases stayed unmatched. Germline V gene sequence: CDR1 MNHEY, CDR2 SMNVEV (reference sequence). CDR3 loop: CASRTGGREQYF. As DNA, the CDR3 is TGTGCCAGCCGGACAGGGGGCAGGGAGCAGTACTTC.

This clone was counted a few times. The chain combines TRBV28 with TRBJ2-3; 8 nucleotides match TRBD2. This CDR3 has 16 amino acids. CDR1 and CDR2 from the germline V gene are MDHEN and SYDVKM. V lost 5 bases to trimming and J lost 0 bases; unmatched junction nucleotides: 7. The CDR3 region is CASSTTSGPSTDTQYF. The CDR3 nucleotides are TGTGCCAGCAGTACAACTAGCGGCCCTAGCACAGATACGCAGTATTTT.

The chain is built from TRBV5-1 and TRBJ2-7; TRBD1 agrees at 9 bases. The length of the CDR3 is 19 residues. The trim removed 4 bases at V and 0 bases at J, leaving 17 bases unmatched. Germline V gene lookup returns CDR1 SGHRS and CDR2 YFSETQ. CDR3 amino acids: CASSPPRDRVGSASYEQYF. DNA for the CDR3: TGCGCCAGCAGCCCACCCCGGGACAGGGTAGGATCAGCCTCCTACGAGCAGTACTTC.

The chain links TRBV28 to TRBJ2-7, with D possibly matching TRBD2 (6 bases). V lost 6 bases and J 1 base, leaving 16 bases between the germline ends. CDR3 length equals 15 residues. Germline V gives CDR1 MDHEN, CDR2 SYDVKM. The chain's CDR3 is CASSNIEAGSYEQYF. CDR3 DNA sequence: TGTGCCAGCAGCAACATCGAGGCGGGATCCTACGAGCAGTACTTC.

The chain links TRBV28 to TRBJ1-2; 12 bases map to TRBD1. CDR1 and CDR2 (germline): MDHEN, SYDVKM. The trim removed 11 bases at V and 6 bases at J, leaving 10 bases unmatched. CDR3 size: 14 residues. CDR3 sequence reads: CASRDRGRVNGYTF. CDR3 DNA sequence: TGTGCCTCCCGGGACAGGGGGCGGGTTAATGGCTACACCTTC.

The V call is TRBV5-1, the J call TRBJ2-6, with D perhaps TRBD2 (6 bases). This CDR3 is 17 amino acids long. V shed 1 base and J shed 2 bases, with 13 bases lying between them. Per the germline V gene, CDR1 is SGHRS and CDR2 is YFSETQ. CDR3 sequence (DNA): TGCGCCAGCAGCTTGAGGGGAGGTATAGCTGGGGCCAACGTCCTGACTTTC. It codes for CASSLRGGIAGANVLTF.

This clone has a handful of counts. The V and J genes are TRBV5-4 and TRBJ2-1, with 7 bases matching TRBD2. This CDR3 region has 12 residues. The trim removed 10 bases at V and 8 bases at J, leaving 9 bases unmatched. Germline V gene data show CDR1 as SGHNT and CDR2 as YYREEE (reference sequence). The CDR3 sequence is CAAGDLDYEQFF. CDR3 nucleotide sequence: TGTGCCGCGGGGGACCTGGATTATGAGCAGTTCTTC.

This clone was observed a single time. This chain links TRBV4-1 with TRBJ2-7, with TRBD2 as a possible D gene (7 bases). CDR3 size: 17 residues. V shed 3 bases and J shed 1 base, with 19 bases lying between them. In germline, CDR1 is MGHRA, CDR2 YSYEKL. The CDR3 DNA sequence: TGCGCCAGCAGCCAGGGGGGGCTAGCGAGTGCATCCTACGAGCAGTACTTC. Translated: CASSQGGLASASYEQYF.

This chain uses TRBV19 with TRBJ2-2; 8 positions match TRBD1. V trimming: 4 bases; J trimming: 6 bases; junction bases outside the gene matches: 16. The CDR3 runs to 18 residues. Germline V lookup: CDR1 LNHDA, CDR2 SQIVND (reference sequence). Written as DNA, the CDR3 is TGTGCCAGTAGTAGGGTGAGGGTGGACAGGGTCCTACCCGGGGAGCTGTTTTTT. It is translated as CASSRVRVDRVLPGELFF.

J is TRBJ1-1 and V is TRBV7-9; no clear D. The CDR3 length is 13 residues. Germline CDR1 is SEHNR and CDR2 is FQNEAQ (reference sequence). V shed 3 bases and J shed 3 bases, with 8 bases lying between them. The CDR3 is CASSFEADTEAFF. The CDR3 region has the DNA TGTGCCAGCAGCTTTGAGGCAGACACTGAAGCTTTCTTT.

The J gene is TRBJ2-3, the V gene TRBV30; D might be TRBD1 (6 bases). The CDR3 has 15 residues. CDR1 and CDR2 (germline): GTSNPN, SVGIG (reference sequence). V lost 1 base and J 2 bases, leaving 13 bases between the germline ends. This CDR3 reads CAWSGGYRDTDTQYF. The CDR3 nucleotides read TGTGCCTGGAGTGGTGGGTACAGGGACACAGATACGCAGTATTTT. Based on the CDR3 plus reference TRBV30 and TRBJ2-3, the full variable domain is SQTIHQWPATLVQPVGSPLSLECTVEGTSNPNLYWYRQAAGRGLQLLFYSVGIGQISSEVPQNLSASRPQDRQFILSSKKLLLSDSGFYLCAWSGGYRDTDTQYFGPGTRLTVL.

This clone has more than one count but fewer than ten. The V gene is TRBV2, the J gene TRBJ1-2; the match to TRBD1 covers 10 bases. Looked up from germline, CDR1 is SNHLY and CDR2 is FYNNEI. Germline trimming cut 6 bases from V and 4 bases from J; bases unmatched to any gene: 5. CDR3 length: 14 residues. The CDR3 here is CASRDGTGAYGYTF. CDR3 in DNA: TGTGCCAGCAGGGACGGGACAGGGGCCTATGGCTACACCTTC.